The 30 T cell receptor beta chains below all came from one sample that was sequenced in a study of blood T cell repertoires in COVID-19. Using immunoSEQ multiplex PCR, the repertoire was profiled, and TCRdb retains in-frame clones only, with some absent. The sample yields 200,000 to 300,000 clones, approximately 86% seen once. The material sequenced was peripheral blood. These receptors were collected from a man younger than 45 with active or convalescent COVID-19.

This chain links TRBV6-9 with TRBJ1-1; TRBD1 is a possible D gene (6 bases). CDR1 is MNHGY, CDR2 SVAAGI, per germline. CDR3 size: 14 residues. V lost 7 bases and J lost 1, with 13 bases in between. The CDR3 coding sequence is TGTGCCAGCAAGACAACAGGGAAGAACACTGAAGCTTTCTTT. This codes for CASKTTGKNTEAFF.

The rearrangement links TRBV19 to TRBJ2-3; 10 nucleotides agree with TRBD1. Unmatched junction bases numbered 4, after V lost 5 bases and J lost 2 bases. Germline V CDR1 and CDR2: LNHDA, SQIVND (reference sequence). This CDR3 comprises 15 residues. The CDR3 DNA reads TGTGCCAGTAGTGGGACAGGGGTGACCACAGATACGCAGTATTTT. Translation: CASSGTGVTTDTQYF. Variable domain in full (rest from reference TRBV19 and TRBJ2-3): DGGITQSPKYLFRKEGQNVTLSCEQNLNHDAMYWYRQDPGQGLRLIYYSQIVNDFQKGDIAEGYSVSREKKESFPLTVTSAQKNPTAFYLCASSGTGVTTDTQYFGPGTRLTVL.

J is TRBJ2-2 and V is TRBV10-1; perhaps TRBD2 as D (6 bases). The CDR3 covers 14 residues. Germline CDR1 is WNHNN and CDR2 is SYGVQD (reference sequence). Trimming left V 0 bases short and J 7 bases short, with 9 bases between. CDR3 protein: CASSESAGIGELFF. In nucleotides, the CDR3 is TGCGCCAGCAGTGAGTCGGCGGGGATCGGGGAGCTGTTTTTT.

The V and J genes are TRBV27 and TRBJ2-2; 11 bases are a match to TRBD1. Germline assignment: CDR1 MNHEY and CDR2 SMNVEV (reference sequence). After removal of 0 bases from V and 5 bases from J, the junction contained 17 bases not matched to a gene. The CDR3 loop spans 21 amino acids. The CDR3 protein is CASSLSPRTGGTTTRTGELFF. The CDR3 DNA follows: TGTGCCAGCAGTTTATCGCCCCGGACAGGGGGCACCACCACGAGAACCGGGGAGCTGTTTTTT.

This clone was seen once. V is TRBV29-1 and J is TRBJ1-2, with 7 bases that match TRBD1. Trimming at V came to 6 bases and at J to 3 bases, leaving 7 bases not matched to a gene. The CDR3 has 13 residues. Germline V CDR1 and CDR2: SQVTM, ANQGSEA. CDR3 residues: CSVRSGTDYGYTF. The CDR3 DNA follows: TGCAGCGTACGAAGTGGGACAGACTATGGCTACACCTTC. Full variable domain (rest looked up from reference TRBV29-1 and TRBJ1-2): SAVISQKPSRDICQRGTSLTIQCQVDSQVTMMFWYRQQPGQSLTLIATANQGSEATYESGFVIDKFPISRPNLTFSTLTVSNMSPEDSSIYLCSVRSGTDYGYTFGSGTRLTVV.

V gene TRBV4-3 combines with J gene TRBJ1-3, with D possibly matching TRBD1 (6 bases). V shed 0 bases and J shed 7 bases, with 16 bases lying between them. The CDR3 is 16 residues long. Germline V gene sequence: CDR1 LGHNA, CDR2 YSLEER. CDR3 sequence (DNA): TGCGCCAGCAGCCAAGATGCCAGGGGACGTCGGAACACCATATATTTT. This codes for CASSQDARGRRNTIYF.

The chain employs TRBV7-8 and TRBJ2-1; 9 nucleotides agree with TRBD2. The CDR3 has 19 residues. Germline V lookup: CDR1 SGHVS, CDR2 FQNEAQ. Trimming took 5 bases from V and 4 from J; bases not matched to a gene: 18. CDR3 sequence reads: CASSGGGTSPGGGYNEQFF. CDR3 nucleotide sequence: TGTGCCAGCAGCGGGGGGGGGACTAGCCCCGGTGGGGGTTACAATGAGCAGTTCTTC.

This clone came up once. V is TRBV4-1 and J is TRBJ1-1; TRBD1 might be the D (6 bases). This CDR3 has 17 residues. Germline-derived CDR1 and CDR2 are MGHRA and YSYEKL. The V and J ends lost 2 bases and 2 bases respectively, with 18 bases between them. The CDR3 reads CASSQRAPGQINTEAFF. The CDR3 DNA sequence: TGCGCCAGCAGCCAAAGAGCCCCCGGACAGATTAACACTGAAGCTTTCTTT.

This clone has a single count. CDR3 nucleotides: TGTGCCAGCAGTTACGAGGGGGTCGGGGAGCTGTTTTTT. This sequence encodes CASSYEGVGELFF. This chain uses TRBV6-2 or TRBV6-3 with TRBJ2-2, with D tentatively TRBD1 (6 bases). V lost 2 bases, J lost 7 bases, and 8 bases lay in between. The CDR3 runs to 13 residues. Germline CDR1 reads MNHEY; CDR2 reads SVGEGT.

This chain links TRBV5-5 with TRBJ2-3; no definite D call. From germline, CDR1 is SGHKS and CDR2 YYEKEE (reference sequence). This CDR3 spans 15 amino acids. The V and J ends lost 4 bases and 4 bases respectively, with 16 bases between them. CDR3 residues: CASSQLAQWSDTQYF. Here the CDR3 DNA reads TGTGCCAGCAGCCAGTTAGCCCAGTGGTCAGATACGCAGTATTTT.

The genes are TRBV4-2 and TRBJ1-2; 10 bases map to TRBD1. The germline V gene encodes CDR1 LGHNA and CDR2 YNFKEQ. This CDR3 contains 14 residues. The V and J ends lost 4 bases and 6 bases, in that order; junction bases with no gene match: 5. CDR3 protein: CASSRDRGRDGYTF. The CDR3 nucleotides read TGTGCCAGCAGCCGAGACAGGGGGCGAGATGGCTACACCTTC.

The gene calls are TRBV7-9 and TRBJ1-6; tentative D call: TRBD1 (6 bases). The CDR3 runs 19 residues. Trimming removed 2 bases at V and 5 bases at J, with 22 bases between. The V gene's germline CDR1 is SEHNR and CDR2 FQNEAQ (reference sequence). The CDR3 DNA is TGTGCCAGCAGCTTATCCCCTCTAAGCCTAGGGGGACATAATTCACCCCTCCACTTT. Amino acid sequence: CASSLSPLSLGGHNSPLHF. The whole variable domain, remainder taken from reference TRBV7-9 and TRBJ1-6, is DTGVSQNPRHKITKRGQNVTFRCDPISEHNRLYWYRQTLGQGPEFLTYFQNEAQLEKSRLLSDRFSAERPKGSFSTLEIQRTEQGDSAMYLCASSLSPLSLGGHNSPLHFGNGTRLTVT.

V gene TRBV4-3 combines with J gene TRBJ1-6; D call uncertain. CDR3 size: 17 residues. Per the germline V gene, CDR1 is LGHNA and CDR2 is YSLEER. Trimming cost V 0 bases and J 4 bases, with 13 bases left between them. CDR3 amino acids: CASSQDLTDDYNSPLHF. DNA for the CDR3: TGCGCCAGCAGCCAAGATTTAACAGACGATTATAATTCACCCCTCCACTTT.

This chain links TRBV6-6 with TRBJ2-2; tentatively, D is TRBD1 (6 bases). V was trimmed by 2 bases and J by 4 bases, leaving 8 bases between them. The CDR3 covers 14 residues. Germline CDR1 is MNHNY and CDR2 is SVGAGI (reference sequence). In DNA, the CDR3 is TGTGCCAGCAGTTACGGGGGCCCCACCGGGGAGCTGTTTTTT. Protein product: CASSYGGPTGELFF.

The chain uses TRBV7-2 and TRBJ1-2; TRBD1 agrees at 8 bases. This CDR3 has 17 amino acids. CDR1 SGHTA and CDR2 FQGNSA come from the germline V gene. After removal of 5 bases from V and 4 bases from J, the junction contained 15 bases not matched to a gene. The CDR3 protein is CASSPSRTGTISYGYTF. For the CDR3, the DNA is TGTGCCAGCAGCCCGAGCAGGACAGGGACGATTTCCTATGGCTACACCTTC. The whole variable domain, filled in from reference TRBV7-2 and TRBJ1-2, reads GAGVSQSPSNKVTEKGKDVELRCDPISGHTALYWYRQSLGQGLEFLIYFQGNSAPDKSGLPSDRFSAERTGGSVSTLTIQRTQQEDSAVYLCASSPSRTGTISYGYTFGSGTRLTVV.

This chain joins TRBV3-1 (or the pseudogene TRBV3-2) and TRBJ2-5; 8 bases are a match to TRBD2. With V trimmed by 8 bases and J by 3 bases, 14 bases remained unmatched. Germline CDR1 LGHDT, CDR2 YNNKEL (reference sequence). The CDR3 covers 16 residues. As DNA, the CDR3 is TGTGCCAGCTCACGTATGGGCGGGGGGAACAAAGAGACCCAGTACTTC. It translates to CASSRMGGGNKETQYF.

This chain joins TRBV5-1 and TRBJ1-1; 8 bases fit TRBD1. This CDR3 has 16 residues. Germline V CDR1 and CDR2: SGHRS, YFSETQ. Trimming took 4 bases from V and 4 from J; bases not matched to a gene: 12. Written as DNA, the CDR3 is TGCGCCAGCAGCCCCCTCTCAGGGGGCGTAAGCACTGAAGCTTTCTTT. Translating it yields CASSPLSGGVSTEAFF.

The chain joins TRBV6-2 or TRBV6-3 to TRBJ1-5, with D tentatively TRBD1 (6 bases). The CDR3 is made up of 16 amino acids. The V and J ends lost 2 bases and 4 bases respectively, with 15 bases between them. Germline V lookup: CDR1 MNHEY, CDR2 SVGEGT. DNA for the CDR3: TGTGCCAGCAGTTACCCGACAGGAATGATTAATCAGCCCCAGCATTTT. This encodes CASSYPTGMINQPQHF.

The chain is built from TRBV9 and TRBJ1-2; weak D call: TRBD1 (6 bases). The CDR3 contains 15 residues. V was clipped by 4 bases and J by 1 base, with 14 bases between them. Germline values: CDR1 SGDLS, CDR2 YYNGEE. CDR3 sequence (DNA): TGTGCCAGCAGCTCGTTGGGGGCCATTAACTATGGCTACACCTTC. Protein sequence: CASSSLGAINYGYTF.

This clone was picked up a small number of times. Here the CDR3 DNA reads TGTGCCAGCAGTGGCCAGGGCAGGTATTCACCCCTCCACTTT. Protein product: CASSGQGRYSPLHF. The chain uses TRBV25-1 and TRBJ1-6; maybe TRBD1 (5 bases). The CDR3 runs 14 residues. The germline V gene encodes CDR1 MGHDK and CDR2 SYGVNS. V was pared by 4 bases and J by 8 bases, with 12 bases between. Filled out from reference TRBV25-1 and TRBJ1-6, the complete variable domain reads EADIYQTPRYLVIGTGKKITLECSQTMGHDKMYWYQQDPGMELHLIHYSYGVNSTEKGDLSSESTVSRIRTEHFPLTLESARPSHTSQYLCASSGQGRYSPLHFGNGTRLTVT.

The genes are TRBV7-6 and TRBJ2-2, with 10 bases fitting TRBD2. The CDR3 is made up of 16 amino acids. V was pared by 1 base and J by 1 base, with 0 bases of the junction left unmatched. Germline V CDR1 and CDR2: SGHVS, FNYEAQ. The CDR3: CASSLVAGGNTGELFF. The CDR3 region has the DNA TGTGCCAGCAGCTTAGTAGCGGGGGGGAACACCGGGGAGCTGTTTTTT.

CDR3 loop: CSASTQGTSAIPEQFF. The CDR3 region has the DNA TGCAGTGCTAGTACCCAAGGGACTAGCGCTATTCCTGAGCAGTTCTTC. V is TRBV20-1 and J is TRBJ2-1, with 10 bases aligning to TRBD2. The CDR3 runs to 16 residues. Trimming removed 3 bases from V and 9 bases from J; junction bases left unmatched: 14. Germline CDR1 DFQATT, CDR2 SNEGSKA (reference sequence).

V is TRBV30 and J is TRBJ2-3, with a tentative D call TRBD1 (6 bases). The CDR3 contains 12 residues. V dropped 2 bases and J dropped 4 bases, with 7 bases sitting between them. CDR1 is GTSNPN and CDR2 is SVGIG in the germline V gene (reference sequence). The CDR3 DNA reads as TGTGCCTGGAGTTCAGGGGCAGATACGCAGTATTTT. Encoded protein: CAWSSGADTQYF.

The rearrangement joins TRBV4-1 to TRBJ1-2; D is uncertain. Trimming removed 0 bases at V and 5 bases at J, with 13 bases between. The CDR3 has 15 residues. Germline lookup yields CDR1 MGHRA and CDR2 YSYEKL. CDR3 sequence: CASSQDLGEYYGYTF. The CDR3 bases are TGCGCCAGCAGCCAAGATCTAGGAGAGTATTATGGCTACACCTTC.

The CDR3 protein is CASSQAQGHGYGYTF. CDR3 sequence (DNA): TGCGCCAGCAGCCAAGCACAGGGTCACGGCTATGGCTACACCTTC. The chain is built from TRBV4-3 and TRBJ1-2; possibly TRBD1 for D (6 bases). Per germline, CDR1 LGHNA and CDR2 YSLEER. This CDR3 is 15 amino acids long. Trimming took 1 base from V and 4 from J, leaving 13 bases between them.

This chain connects TRBV12-3 or TRBV12-4 to TRBJ1-1; the D is unclear. This CDR3 contains 13 residues. The V and J ends lost 3 bases and 5 bases respectively, with 10 bases between them. As DNA, the CDR3 is TGTGCCAGCAGTTTGACTAGAGGTACTGAAGCTTTCTTT. As protein: CASSLTRGTEAFF.

This rearrangement joins TRBV6-1 to TRBJ2-4; 9 bases map to TRBD2. Per germline, CDR1 MNHNS and CDR2 SASEGT. This CDR3 region has 17 residues. Unmatched junction bases numbered 13, after V lost 3 bases and J lost 7 bases. In nucleotides, the CDR3 is TGTGCCAGCAGTGACCCCCGGGCTAGCGGGGTAGCGAACATTCAGTACTTC. Amino acid sequence: CASSDPRASGVANIQYF.

This clone was detected once. The rearrangement links TRBV11-2 to TRBJ1-1, with a weak D call TRBD1 (6 bases). The germline CDR1 and CDR2 sequences are SGHAT and FQNNGV. This CDR3 spans 12 amino acids. V was clipped by 5 bases and J by 3 bases, with 7 bases between them. This chain's CDR3 is CASSAGDTEAFF. CDR3 bases: TGTGCCAGCAGCGCAGGGGACACTGAAGCTTTCTTT.

The chain uses TRBV11-2 and TRBJ1-4; D is possibly TRBD1 (5 bases). This CDR3 spans 13 amino acids. The V gene's germline CDR1 is SGHAT and CDR2 FQNNGV. Trimming stripped 4 bases from V and 8 bases from J, with 11 bases between. The chain's CDR3 is CASSSPGEEKLFF. As DNA, the CDR3 is TGTGCCAGCAGCTCTCCGGGGGAAGAAAAACTGTTTTTT.

The chain links TRBV10-3 to TRBJ2-5, with TRBD2 identical over 10 bases. Germline loops: CDR1 ENHRY, CDR2 SYGVKD. Trimming removed 10 bases from V and 2 bases from J; junction bases left unmatched: 4. CDR3 length equals 13 residues. CDR3 loop: CATRTSGQETQYF. DNA for the CDR3: TGTGCCACCCGGACTAGCGGACAAGAGACCCAGTACTTC.